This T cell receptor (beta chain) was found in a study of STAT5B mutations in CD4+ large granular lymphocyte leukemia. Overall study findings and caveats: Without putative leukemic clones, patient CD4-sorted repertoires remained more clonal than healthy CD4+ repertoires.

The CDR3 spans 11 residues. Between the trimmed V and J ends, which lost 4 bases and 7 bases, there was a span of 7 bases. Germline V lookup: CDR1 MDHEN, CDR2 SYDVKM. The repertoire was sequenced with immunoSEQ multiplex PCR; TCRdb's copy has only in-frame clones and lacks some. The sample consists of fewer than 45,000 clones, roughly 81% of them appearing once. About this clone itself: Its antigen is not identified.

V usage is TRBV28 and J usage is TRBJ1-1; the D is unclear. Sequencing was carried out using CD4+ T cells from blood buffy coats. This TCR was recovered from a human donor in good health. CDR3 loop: CASSSTNEAFF. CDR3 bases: TGTGCCAGCAGTTCAACTAATGAAGCTTTCTTT.